This T cell receptor beta chain is from a study of T-cell memory formation after mild COVID-19. Only a few counts were recorded for this clonotype. Antigen specificity is unknown. Findings and caveats of the study: From day 15 to 85, contracting clones were balanced between CD4 and CD8, whereas later expanders leaned toward CD4+.

The CDR3 covers 18 residues. Germline lookup yields CDR1 SEHNR and CDR2 FQNEAQ (reference sequence). V dropped 0 bases and J dropped 0 bases, with 18 bases sitting between them. TCRdb analysed the 5' RACE reads with MiXCR anew, one entry per CDR3 protein. The table has 210,000 or so distinct CDR3 sequences, roughly a tenth seen once. The rearrangement links TRBV7-9 to TRBJ2-7, with unresolved D. The receptor was isolated from a young man who had mild COVID-19 (a few samples of this study predate the infection). Cell type and time point are not known. Sequencing was carried out using PBMCs or a T cell subset sorted from them (not recorded which). This CDR3 is CASSLAVSAGRSSYEQYF. For the CDR3, the DNA is TGTGCCAGCAGCTTAGCGGTGTCCGCCGGAAGGAGCTCCTACGAGCAGTACTTC.